The 20 T cell receptor beta chains below all came from one sample that was sequenced in a study of blood T cells in healthy people across ages. Using a J-beta primer mix together with a sample-barcoded 5' primer, a second PCR was run for roughly 6 to 11 cycles. One entry per CDR3 protein, called by TCRdb with MiXCR from the 5' RACE reads. Of about 720,000 distinct CDR3 sequences listed, just under 25% were seen once; the top ten hold 3.7%. The sample also formed part of further work on T cells of mothers and their children.

What was sequenced was blood. The origin of the receptors is a boy aged 5-17 years in good health.

In its sample, this clonotype was seen a few times. The chain recombines TRBV10-3 with TRBJ1-2, with D possibly matching TRBD1 (5 bases). The germline V gene has CDR1 ENHRY and CDR2 SYGVKD. The ends were cut back, 4 bases at V and 3 bases at J, with 9 bases in the middle. CDR3 length equals 13 residues. CDR3 loop: CAISGTLDYGYTF. Here the CDR3 DNA reads TGTGCCATCAGTGGGACACTCGACTATGGCTACACCTTC.

The J gene is TRBJ1-3, the V gene TRBV7-3, with a weak D call TRBD1 (6 bases). This CDR3 has 15 residues. The V end lost 5 bases, the J end lost 0 bases, and 11 bases lay between the germline ends. Germline lookup yields CDR1 SGHTA and CDR2 FQGTGA. CDR3 sequence: CASSRGQSSGNTIYF. CDR3 in DNA: TGTGCCAGCAGCCGTGGACAGAGCTCTGGAAACACCATATATTTT.

CDR3 protein: CASSLWTGGSGRNQPQHF. CDR3 nucleotides: TGTGCCAGCAGCTTATGGACAGGGGGCTCTGGCCGTAATCAGCCCCAGCATTTT. The chain has TRBV11-1 and TRBJ1-5, with 11 bases that match TRBD1. CDR1 and CDR2 (germline): SGHAT, FQDESV (reference sequence). J was trimmed by 4 bases and V by 2 bases; bases with no gene match: 10. This CDR3 region has 18 residues.

The V call is TRBV4-3, the J call TRBJ2-1; the match to TRBD2 covers 9 bases. The junction had 2 bases not matched to a gene; V was cut back by 0 bases and J by 2 bases. Germline CDR1 LGHNA, CDR2 YSLEER. This CDR3 region has 16 residues. The CDR3 loop is CASSQDAGGPYNEQFF. The CDR3 coding sequence is TGCGCCAGCAGCCAAGATGCGGGAGGGCCCTACAATGAGCAGTTCTTC.

The gene calls are TRBV14 and TRBJ2-5; 9 nucleotides line up with TRBD2. This CDR3 is 18 amino acids long. Germline V gene sequence: CDR1 SGHDN, CDR2 FVKESK. Trimming at V came to 1 base and at J to 2 bases, leaving 11 bases not matched to a gene. The CDR3 coding sequence is TGTGCCAGCAGCCAAGCCGGGGCTAGCGGGGCCTCTCAAGAGACCCAGTACTTC. This encodes CASSQAGASGASQETQYF.

The chain has TRBV4-3 and TRBJ2-5, with D tentatively TRBD1 (5 bases). The J call may be faulty, since TRBJ2-7 better matches the DNA end. The CDR3 covers 16 residues. Germline V gene lookup returns CDR1 LGHNA and CDR2 YSLEER. CDR3 protein: CASSQDPGSTGYEQYF. DNA of the CDR3: TGCGCCAGCAGCCAAGATCCGGGTTCCACAGGCTACGAGCAGTACTTC.

The chain carries TRBV12-3 or TRBV12-4 and TRBJ2-7; 9 nucleotides match TRBD2. The CDR3 runs 16 residues. The J segment lost 1 base and the V segment lost 0 bases, leaving 4 bases of the junction unmatched. This CDR3 is CASSLASGRGSYEQYF. The CDR3 DNA reads as TGTGCCAGCAGTTTAGCTAGCGGGAGAGGGTCCTACGAGCAGTACTTC.

This clonotype turned up a few times. The chain has TRBV7-9 and TRBJ2-7, with 11 nucleotides matching TRBD2. The CDR3 consists of 15 residues. CDR1 SEHNR and CDR2 FQNEAQ come from the germline V gene (reference sequence). The ends lost 5 bases at V and 7 bases at J; junction bases unmatched: 10. The CDR3 nucleotides are TGTGCCAGCAGCAGTAGCGGGAGGGCCTACGCGGAGCAGTACTTC. Amino acid sequence: CASSSSGRAYAEQYF. Combining the CDR3 with reference TRBV7-9 and TRBJ2-7 gives the whole variable domain DTGVSQNPRHKITKRGQNVTFRCDPISEHNRLYWYRQTLGQGPEFLTYFQNEAQLEKSRLLSDRFSAERPKGSFSTLEIQRTEQGDSAMYLCASSSSGRAYAEQYFGPGTRLTVT.

The CDR3 sequence: CASIQDHPGGEQYF. CDR3 DNA: TGTGCCAGCATACAGGACCACCCTGGGGGGGAGCAGTACTTC. V and J are TRBV3-1 and TRBJ2-7; D is possibly TRBD2 (6 bases). Germline V gene lookup returns CDR1 LGHDT and CDR2 YNNKEL (reference sequence). This CDR3 spans 14 amino acids. V lost 7 bases and J 7 bases, leaving 20 bases between the germline ends.

The chain recombines TRBV7-6 with TRBJ2-1; TRBD2 matches at 11 bases. Germline lookup yields CDR1 SGHVS and CDR2 FNYEAQ. After removal of 0 bases from V and 4 bases from J, the junction contained 2 bases not matched to a gene. The CDR3 is made up of 16 amino acids. The DNA of the CDR3 is TGTGCCAGCAGCTTAGCTCTAGCGGGGGGATACAATGAGCAGTTCTTC. Translated, it gives CASSLALAGGYNEQFF.

The chain carries TRBV7-3 and TRBJ2-1; TRBD1 agrees at 9 bases. The CDR3 is made up of 17 amino acids. CDR1 and CDR2 from the germline V gene are SGHTA and FQGTGA. J lost 8 bases, V lost 3 bases, and 14 bases had no gene match. The CDR3 DNA reads TGTGCCAGCAGCTTCCCCGGGACAGGGCCTATACTCTATGAGCAGTTCTTC. Translating gives CASSFPGTGPILYEQFF.

This clonotype was recorded a few times. This chain joins TRBV5-1 and TRBJ2-3; D unresolved. The germline CDR1 and CDR2 sequences are SGHRS and YFSETQ. The CDR3 has 14 amino acids. V dropped 7 bases and J dropped 4 bases, with 16 bases sitting between them. The CDR3 DNA sequence: TGCGCCAGCCGCCTTCGGGTACCGGCAGATACGCAGTATTTT. Translating gives CASRLRVPADTQYF.

CDR3 nucleotides: TGCAGTGCAGCGGCAATCCTGTCAGATACGCAGTATTTT. Translating it yields CSAAAILSDTQYF. The gene calls are TRBV20-1 and TRBJ2-3; possibly TRBD2 for D (5 bases). This CDR3 comprises 13 residues. Germline loops: CDR1 DFQATT, CDR2 SNEGSKA (reference sequence). The V gene lost 6 bases and the J gene lost 4 bases, with 14 bases spanning the gap.

In its sample, this clonotype was seen a few times. This chain connects TRBV5-1 to TRBJ2-5, with TRBD2 matching over 7 bases. The DNA end is more similar to TRBJ2-1, so the J call may be wrong. The CDR3 consists of 17 residues. In germline, CDR1 is SGHRS, CDR2 YFSETQ. The CDR3 is CASSLAFGRGSDNEQFF. The CDR3, as DNA: TGCGCCAGCAGCTTGGCCTTCGGGCGGGGGTCTGACAATGAGCAGTTCTTC.

DNA of the CDR3: TGTGCCAGCAGTCCCTTTCCCGGGACAGTTACTGGAAACACCATATATTTT. This gives the protein CASSPFPGTVTGNTIYF. The chain recombines TRBV12-3 or TRBV12-4 with TRBJ1-3, with 7 bases that match TRBD1. The CDR3 has 17 amino acids. V was clipped by 5 bases and J by 2 bases; unmatched bases: 12.

This clonotype was picked up a small number of times. V gene TRBV6-2 or TRBV6-3 combines with J gene TRBJ2-1, with no clear D. The CDR3 totals 12 residues. Trimming shortened V by 5 bases and J by 7 bases, and 9 bases separated the two germline ends. From germline, CDR1 is MNHEY and CDR2 SVGEGT. The CDR3 is CASSPIRNEQFF. The CDR3 DNA sequence: TGTGCCAGCAGTCCCATCCGGAATGAGCAGTTCTTC.

The rearrangement links TRBV4-3 to TRBJ1-5; a possible D gene is TRBD1 (5 bases). CDR1 and CDR2 from the germline V gene are LGHNA and YSLEER. The V and J ends lost 0 bases and 7 bases respectively, with 13 bases between them. CDR3 length: 15 amino acids. The CDR3: CASSQDPVQGQPQHF. In DNA form, the CDR3 reads TGCGCCAGCAGCCAAGATCCCGTCCAGGGACAGCCCCAGCATTTT.

This clonotype was counted a few times. V and J are TRBV20-1 and TRBJ2-4, with 8 bases lining up with TRBD1. This CDR3 has 14 amino acids. Unmatched junction bases numbered 10, after V lost 3 bases and J lost 9 bases. CDR1 is DFQATT, CDR2 SNEGSKA, per germline (reference sequence). The CDR3 loop reads CSARTGRQGAIQYF. The CDR3 DNA sequence: TGCAGTGCTAGGACAGGGCGGCAGGGGGCCATTCAGTACTTC.

CDR3 amino acids: CATSDPRQVLGTDTQYF. DNA for the CDR3: TGTGCCACCAGTGATCCGCGACAGGTCCTGGGGACAGATACGCAGTATTTT. V and J are TRBV24-1 and TRBJ2-3, with TRBD1 as a possible D gene (6 bases). The CDR3 covers 17 residues. CDR1 and CDR2 from the germline V gene are KGHDR and SFDVKD. V was cut by 3 bases and J by 3 bases, with 18 bases left in between.

V is TRBV28 and J is TRBJ1-2; 7 bases are a match to TRBD1. Germline lookup yields CDR1 MDHEN and CDR2 SYDVKM. The length of the CDR3 is 13 residues. V was pared by 7 bases and J by 1 base, with 3 bases of the junction left unmatched. The DNA for the CDR3 is TGTGCCAGCAAAACAGGGGATAACTATGGCTACACCTTC. It translates to CASKTGDNYGYTF.